The source of this T cell receptor beta chain is a study of blood T cell repertoires in COVID-19. In the original processing: The assay estimated nucleated cells by amplifying reference gene primers. Method: immunoSEQ multiplex PCR; TCRdb's copy keeps in-frame clones and lacks some. From that table come the V and J calls and clone size; the DNA was used to work out D and trimming. The repertoire holds about 250,000 clones, about nine tenths seen once, with 2.5% to 3% in the top ten. The participants were between roughly 18 and 100 years old and came from 24 US areas. The V end was cut by 1 base, the J end by 5 bases, with 15 bases between. From germline, CDR1 is LNHNV and CDR2 YYDKDF (reference sequence). The CDR3 length is 15 residues.

This clonotype was obtained from a woman aged 30 to 39 with acute COVID-19. The V call is TRBV15, the J call TRBJ2-7, with TRBD2 as a possible D gene (7 bases). The specimen was PBMCs or T cells enriched from blood (not recorded which). The CDR3 region has the DNA TGTGCCACCAGCAGAGGAAGGGGGGGGCGCCACGAGCAGTACTTC. It yields the protein CATSRGRGGRHEQYF.